This T cell receptor (beta chain) is drawn from a study of blood T cell repertoires in COVID-19. Study-wide background: Donors in the United States, Italy and Spain gave samples during acute or convalescent COVID-19. T cells, B-cell-depleted T cells, or PBMCs supplied cDNA or gDNA.

CDR3 length: 13 amino acids. Germline CDR1 reads SGHNT; CDR2 reads YYREEE (reference sequence). V lost 2 bases and J lost 4, with 9 bases in between. Methods used by the authors: Quantification of nucleated cells was approximated via reference gene primer amplification. TCRdb keeps only in-frame clones here, not all; method: immunoSEQ multiplex PCR. The DNA gave D and trimming, while V, J and clone size come from that table. The sample records about 140,000 clones, around 89% being singletons. Sequencing used peripheral blood. The V gene is TRBV5-4, the J gene TRBJ1-1; a weak D match, TRBD1 (6 bases). The TCR originated in an elderly woman with acute or convalescent COVID-19. Here the CDR3 reads CASSLQGGTEAFF. The CDR3 nucleotides are TGTGCCAGCAGCTTACAGGGTGGCACTGAAGCTTTCTTT.